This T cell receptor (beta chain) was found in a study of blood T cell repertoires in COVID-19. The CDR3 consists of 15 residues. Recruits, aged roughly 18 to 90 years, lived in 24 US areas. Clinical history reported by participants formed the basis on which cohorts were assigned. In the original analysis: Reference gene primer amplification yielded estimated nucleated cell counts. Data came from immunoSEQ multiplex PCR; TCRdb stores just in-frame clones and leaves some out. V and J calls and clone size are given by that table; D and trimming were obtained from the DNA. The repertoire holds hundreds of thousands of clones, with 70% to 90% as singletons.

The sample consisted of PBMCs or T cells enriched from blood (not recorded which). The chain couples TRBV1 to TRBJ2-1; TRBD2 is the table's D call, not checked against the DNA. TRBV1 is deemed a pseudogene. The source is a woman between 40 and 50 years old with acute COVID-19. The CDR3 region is CTSSAGTTSNNEQFF. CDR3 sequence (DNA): TGCACCAGCAGCGCCGGGACTACCTCAAACAATGAGCAGTTCTTC.